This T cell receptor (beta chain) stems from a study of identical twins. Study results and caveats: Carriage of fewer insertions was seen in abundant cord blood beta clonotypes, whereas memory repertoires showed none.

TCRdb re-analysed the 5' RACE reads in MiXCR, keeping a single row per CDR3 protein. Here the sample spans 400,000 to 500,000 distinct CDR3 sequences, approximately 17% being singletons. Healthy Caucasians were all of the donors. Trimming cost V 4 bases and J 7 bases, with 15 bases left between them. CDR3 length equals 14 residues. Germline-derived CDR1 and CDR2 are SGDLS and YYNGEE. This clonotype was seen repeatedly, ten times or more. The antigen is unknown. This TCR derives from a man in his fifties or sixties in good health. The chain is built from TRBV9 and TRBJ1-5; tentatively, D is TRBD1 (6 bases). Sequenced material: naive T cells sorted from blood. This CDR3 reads CASSSGVLGQPQHF. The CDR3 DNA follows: TGTGCCAGCAGCTCAGGGGTCTTGGGCCAGCCCCAGCATTTT.